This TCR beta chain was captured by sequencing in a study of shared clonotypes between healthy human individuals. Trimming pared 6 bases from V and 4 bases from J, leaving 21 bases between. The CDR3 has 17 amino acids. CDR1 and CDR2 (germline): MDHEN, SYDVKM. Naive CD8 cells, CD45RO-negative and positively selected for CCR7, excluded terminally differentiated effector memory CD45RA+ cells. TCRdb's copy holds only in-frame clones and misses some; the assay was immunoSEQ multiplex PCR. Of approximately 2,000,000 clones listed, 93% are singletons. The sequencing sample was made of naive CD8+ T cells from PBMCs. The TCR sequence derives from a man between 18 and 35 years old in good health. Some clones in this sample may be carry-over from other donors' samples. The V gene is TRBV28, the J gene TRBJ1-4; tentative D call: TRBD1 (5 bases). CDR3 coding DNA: TGTGCCAGCAGGGAGAGGACATCTCCTGCCCATAATGAAAAACTGTTTTTT. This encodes CASRERTSPAHNEKLFF.